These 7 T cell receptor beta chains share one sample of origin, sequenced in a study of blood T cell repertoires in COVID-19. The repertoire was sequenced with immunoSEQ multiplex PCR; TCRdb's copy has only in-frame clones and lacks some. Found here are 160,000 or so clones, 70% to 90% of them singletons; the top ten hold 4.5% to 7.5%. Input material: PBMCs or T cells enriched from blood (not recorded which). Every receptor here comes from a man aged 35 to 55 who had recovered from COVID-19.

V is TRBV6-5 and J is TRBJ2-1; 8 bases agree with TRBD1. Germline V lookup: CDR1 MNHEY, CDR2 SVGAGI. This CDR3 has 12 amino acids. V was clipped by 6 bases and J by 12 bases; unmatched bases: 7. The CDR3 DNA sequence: TGTGCCAGCAGCCTAACAGGGGGGCGGCAGTTCTTC. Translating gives CASSLTGGRQFF.

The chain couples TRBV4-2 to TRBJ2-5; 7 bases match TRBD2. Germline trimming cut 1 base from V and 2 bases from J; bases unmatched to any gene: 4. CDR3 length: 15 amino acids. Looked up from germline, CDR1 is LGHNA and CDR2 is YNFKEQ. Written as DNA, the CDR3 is TGTGCCAGCAGCCAAGGGCCGGGACTACAAGAGACCCAGTACTTC. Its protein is CASSQGPGLQETQYF.

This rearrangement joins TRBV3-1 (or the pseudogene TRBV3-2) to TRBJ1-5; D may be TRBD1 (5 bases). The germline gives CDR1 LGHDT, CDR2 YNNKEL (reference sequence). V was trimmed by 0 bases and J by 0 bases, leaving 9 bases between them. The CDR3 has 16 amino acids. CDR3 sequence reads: CASSQEWGGSNQPQHF. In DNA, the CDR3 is TGTGCCAGCAGCCAAGAATGGGGGGGTAGCAATCAGCCCCAGCATTTT.

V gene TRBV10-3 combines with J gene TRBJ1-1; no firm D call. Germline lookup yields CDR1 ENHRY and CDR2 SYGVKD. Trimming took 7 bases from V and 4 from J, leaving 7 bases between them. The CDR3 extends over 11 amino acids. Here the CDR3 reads CAITRGTEAFF. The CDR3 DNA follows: TGTGCCATCACCAGAGGCACTGAAGCTTTCTTT.

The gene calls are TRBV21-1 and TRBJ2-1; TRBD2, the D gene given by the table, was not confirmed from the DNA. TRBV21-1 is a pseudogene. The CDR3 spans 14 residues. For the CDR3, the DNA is TGTGCCAGCAGCAAAGGAGAGACTTCGAATGAGCAGTTCTTC. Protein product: CASSKGETSNEQFF.

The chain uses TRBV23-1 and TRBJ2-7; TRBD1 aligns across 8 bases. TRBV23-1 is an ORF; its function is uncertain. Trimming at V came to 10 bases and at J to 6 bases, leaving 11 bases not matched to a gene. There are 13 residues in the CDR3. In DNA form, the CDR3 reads TGCGCCACCCAGACAGGGGTAATTTGCGAGCAGTACGTC. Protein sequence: CATQTGVICEQYV.

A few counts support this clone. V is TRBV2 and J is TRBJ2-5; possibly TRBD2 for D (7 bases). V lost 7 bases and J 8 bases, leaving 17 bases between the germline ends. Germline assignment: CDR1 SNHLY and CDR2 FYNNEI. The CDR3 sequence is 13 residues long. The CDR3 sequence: CASNEGGGSTQYF. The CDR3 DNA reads TGTGCCAGCAACGAAGGGGGGGGTAGCACCCAGTACTTC.